These T cell receptor beta chains were read from a single sample in a study of CD8 T cells in ankylosing spondylitis. TCRdb independently ran MiXCR on the 5' RACE reads; one entry per CDR3 protein. The sample lists about 130,000 distinct CDR3 sequences, around 7% occurring once. Sequenced: blood, either unsorted or a sorted T cell fraction (not recorded which). The receptors shown here come from a male donor with ankylosing spondylitis or in good health (not recorded which). CDR3s include the opening cysteine and the closing phenylalanine or tryptophan. Fields, in order: J gene, clone size, V gene, D gene, CDR3 DNA, CDR3 protein. A D gene is named only where the DNA matches it firmly. Where a row states a size, it is once, few, many or the class of an expanded clone; other rows omit it.

>TRBJ1-1|.|TRBV11-2|.
TGTGCCAGCAGCTACTCCCCCCAGGGGACGGCTGAAGCTTTCTTT
CASSYSPQGTAEAFF
>TRBJ1-2|many|TRBV4-2|.
TGTGCCAGCAGCCAGGACCTACAGCTGTACTATGGCTACACCTTC
CASSQDLQLYYGYTF
>TRBJ2-7|.|TRBV2|.
TGTGCCAGCAGACACAGGGCCTCCTACGAGCAGTACTTC
CASRHRASYEQYF
>TRBJ1-3|many|TRBV4-1|TRBD1
TGCGCCAGCAGCCAAGATTTCGGCAGGGGGCAATTAGGAAACACCATATATTTT
CASSQDFGRGQLGNTIYF
>TRBJ1-1|many|TRBV12-3/TRBV12-4|.
TGTGCCAGCAGTTTCGCCGGGTGGGGCACTGAAGCTTTCTTT
CASSFAGWGTEAFF
>TRBJ1-4|many|TRBV4-3|.
TGCGCCAGCAGCCAGGGTGACAGAGCCCTGAAAGAAAAACTGTTTTTT
CASSQGDRALKEKLFF
>TRBJ1-1|many|TRBV5-1|.
TGCGCCAGCAGCGCCTCAATTTCTAACACTGAAGCTTTCTTT
CASSASISNTEAFF
>TRBJ1-5|many|TRBV28|.
TGTGCCAGCTTTTCCGGGACGCTTGGAAGACAGCCCCAGCATTTT
CASFSGTLGRQPQHF
>TRBJ2-7|many|TRBV5-6|TRBD1
TGTGCCAGCAGCTCGTTTACAGGGGTGAGACACGAGCAGTACTTC
CASSSFTGVRHEQYF
>TRBJ2-4|many|TRBV12-3/TRBV12-4|.
TGTGCCAGCAGTCAACCCAGACTAGCCAAAAACATTCAGTACTTC
CASSQPRLAKNIQYF
>TRBJ2-7|many|TRBV28|.
TGTGCCAGCAGTTTATGGACCGAAGGACCCGAGCAGTACTTC
CASSLWTEGPEQYF
>TRBJ2-5|.|TRBV20-1|TRBD2
TGCAGTGCCCGACTAGCGGGAGGGTTTTATAGCGAGACCCAGTACTTC
CSARLAGGFYSETQYF
>TRBJ2-3|many|TRBV5-5|.
TGTGCCAGCAGCTTGGTCCGAGACGGACGCACAGATACGCAGTATTTT
CASSLVRDGRTDTQYF
>TRBJ2-1|many|TRBV11-2|TRBD2
TGTGCCAGCAGCTCTGGTCCGATTCGACTAGCGGGGGTAAATGAGCAGTTCTTC
CASSSGPIRLAGVNEQFF
>TRBJ2-1|many|TRBV6-5|.
TGTGCCAGCAGTTACTCGAATGCTTGGTCAGGGGCGTACAATGAGCAGTTCTTC
CASSYSNAWSGAYNEQFF
>TRBJ2-1|many|TRBV29-1|.
TGCAGCGTTTATAGGGTAGAGCAGTTCTTC
CSVYRVEQFF
>TRBJ2-1|many|TRBV4-3|.
TGCGCCAGCAGCCCGACTAGTATCCTCCTGACTGAGCAGTTCTTC
CASSPTSILLTEQFF
>TRBJ1-1|few|TRBV7-2|.
TGTGCCAGCAGCTTGATAGGAATGAACACTGAAGCTTTCTTT
CASSLIGMNTEAFF
>TRBJ1-1|many|TRBV5-5|.
TGTGCCAGCAGCTTGGGCGTCAGTTTGGCTTTCTTT
CASSLGVSLAFF
>TRBJ2-3|.|TRBV5-5|TRBD1
TGTGCCAGCAGCTTGTACAGGGGGCTCACAGATACGCAGTATTTT
CASSLYRGLTDTQYF